These 24 T cell receptor beta chains were sequenced from one sample in a study of blood T cell repertoires in COVID-19. Here immunoSEQ multiplex PCR was the method, and the copy in TCRdb shows in-frame clones only, minus some. The table records 250,000 to 350,000 clones, roughly 80% of them present only once. Specimen: peripheral blood. Every receptor here comes from a human donor with COVID-19, enrolled during active disease. The donor label of this sample is uncertain.

This chain uses TRBV28 with TRBJ2-7; TRBD2 matches 7 bases. V dropped 7 bases and J dropped 2; count of bases not matched to a gene: 5. Looked up from germline, CDR1 is MDHEN and CDR2 is SYDVKM. CDR3 length: 13 amino acids. DNA of the CDR3: TGTGCCAGCAATGGGGGAGGGCCCTACGAGCAGTACTTC. Amino acid sequence: CASNGGGPYEQYF.

The chain employs TRBV10-3 and TRBJ2-3; maybe TRBD2 (5 bases). Looked up from germline, CDR1 is ENHRY and CDR2 is SYGVKD. The CDR3 has 17 amino acids. The V gene lost 3 bases and the J gene lost 4 bases, with 20 bases spanning the gap. CDR3 region: CAISEADVRVIADTQYF. The CDR3 DNA follows: TGTGCCATCAGTGAAGCGGACGTTAGGGTCATCGCAGATACGCAGTATTTT.

The rearrangement links TRBV30 to TRBJ2-3; D unclear. Germline values: CDR1 GTSNPN, CDR2 SVGIG (reference sequence). The CDR3 is 14 residues long. Trimming shortened V by 5 bases and J by 0 bases, and 12 bases separated the two germline ends. The CDR3 DNA reads TGTGCCTGGGGTTATTACTCTAGCACAGATACGCAGTATTTT. Translating gives CAWGYYSSTDTQYF. Full variable domain (missing parts from reference TRBV30 and TRBJ2-3): SQTIHQWPATLVQPVGSPLSLECTVEGTSNPNLYWYRQAAGRGLQLLFYSVGIGQISSEVPQNLSASRPQDRQFILSSKKLLLSDSGFYLCAWGYYSSTDTQYFGPGTRLTVL.

The rearrangement uses TRBV7-2 and TRBJ1-1; TRBD1 aligns across 7 bases. The CDR3 has 13 residues. CDR1 SGHTA and CDR2 FQGNSA come from the germline V gene. Losses at the gene ends were 5 bases for V and 3 bases for J; bases not matched to a gene: 3. This CDR3 is CASSTQGYTEAFF. CDR3 DNA: TGTGCCAGCAGCACACAGGGGTACACTGAAGCTTTCTTT. Full variable domain (missing parts from reference TRBV7-2 and TRBJ1-1): GAGVSQSPSNKVTEKGKDVELRCDPISGHTALYWYRQSLGQGLEFLIYFQGNSAPDKSGLPSDRFSAERTGGSVSTLTIQRTQQEDSAVYLCASSTQGYTEAFFGQGTRLTVV.

V is TRBV6-6 and J is TRBJ1-3; 11 bases align to TRBD1. Germline loops: CDR1 MNHNY, CDR2 SVGAGI (reference sequence). The trim removed 4 bases at V and 4 bases at J, leaving 6 bases unmatched. This CDR3 contains 16 residues. As DNA, the CDR3 is TGTGCCAGCAGTTCCCGGGACAGGGGGGACGGAAACACCATATATTTT. It translates to CASSSRDRGDGNTIYF.

This chain links TRBV30 with TRBJ2-1; TRBD2 matches 15 bases. V gave up 2 bases and J gave up 7 bases; unmatched junction bases: 6. This CDR3 contains 16 residues. CDR1 is GTSNPN, CDR2 SVGIG, per germline (reference sequence). CDR3 nucleotides: TGTGCCTGGAGTCAGGGACTAGCGGGAGGCAGGAATGAGCAGTTCTTC. This translates into CAWSQGLAGGRNEQFF.

The genes are TRBV11-2 and TRBJ2-2, with D tentatively TRBD1 (5 bases). The CDR3 sequence is 19 residues long. Deletions cut 3 bases from V and 0 bases from J, with 20 bases between. Per germline, CDR1 SGHAT and CDR2 FQNNGV. The DNA for the CDR3 is TGTGCCAGCAGCTTGATCAGGGATACTGCGAGGTCGAACACCGGGGAGCTGTTTTTT. Its translation is CASSLIRDTARSNTGELFF.

The chain employs TRBV7-9 and TRBJ2-7, with a weak D call TRBD2 (5 bases). CDR3 length: 16 residues. The germline V gene encodes CDR1 SEHNR and CDR2 FQNEAQ (reference sequence). Trimming cost V 5 bases and J 5 bases, with 22 bases left between them. The CDR3 loop is CASSSQAELTGNEQYF. The CDR3 DNA is TGTGCCAGCAGCAGCCAGGCCGAACTGACGGGGAACGAGCAGTACTTC.

The chain links TRBV11-2 to TRBJ2-5; D perhaps matches TRBD2 (6 bases). The V and J ends lost 4 bases and 5 bases respectively, with 20 bases between them. The CDR3 runs 16 residues. CDR1 is SGHAT, CDR2 FQNNGV, per germline. CDR3 coding DNA: TGTGCCAGCAGCTGGATCGGAGGGACGACGAGGGAGACCCAGTACTTC. This gives the protein CASSWIGGTTRETQYF. Filled out from reference TRBV11-2 and TRBJ2-5, the complete variable domain reads EAGVAQSPRYKIIEKRQSVAFWCNPISGHATLYWYQQILGQGPKLLIQFQNNGVVDDSQLPKDRFSAERLKGVDSTLKIQPAKLEDSAVYLCASSWIGGTTRETQYFGPGTRLLVL.

This clone was seen once. The rearrangement links TRBV27 to TRBJ2-5; D might be TRBD2 (6 bases). Trimming took off 5 bases at V and 5 bases at J, with 15 bases between the two ends. Germline CDR1 reads MNHEY; CDR2 reads SMNVEV (reference sequence). The CDR3 has 14 amino acids. The DNA for the CDR3 is TGTGCCAGCAGTCAAGCTACTCGGGGGGAGACCCAGTACTTC. Encoded protein: CASSQATRGETQYF.

This rearrangement joins TRBV19 to TRBJ1-1; D may be TRBD1 (6 bases). The CDR3 loop spans 14 amino acids. Trimming shortened V by 3 bases and J by 3 bases, and 11 bases separated the two germline ends. The germline V gene encodes CDR1 LNHDA and CDR2 SQIVND (reference sequence). The CDR3 DNA reads TGTGCCAGTAGTATCGGACAGTCATACACTGAAGCTTTCTTT. Protein product: CASSIGQSYTEAFF. Looking up the rest from reference TRBV19 and TRBJ1-1 gives the full variable domain: DGGITQSPKYLFRKEGQNVTLSCEQNLNHDAMYWYRQDPGQGLRLIYYSQIVNDFQKGDIAEGYSVSREKKESFPLTVTSAQKNPTAFYLCASSIGQSYTEAFFGQGTRLTVV.

This clone was seen once. This chain joins TRBV2 and TRBJ1-6; TRBD1 is a possible D gene (6 bases). This CDR3 has 16 amino acids. The ends were cut back, 6 bases at V and 7 bases at J, with 19 bases in the middle. From germline, CDR1 is SNHLY and CDR2 FYNNEI. CDR3 residues: CASRPDSNRYNSPLHF. The CDR3 DNA sequence: TGTGCCAGCAGGCCGGACAGCAACCGATACAATTCACCCCTCCACTTT.

CDR3 in amino acids: CASSQDLIEAYEQYF. Here the CDR3 DNA reads TGCGCCAGCAGCCAAGATCTCATCGAGGCCTACGAGCAGTACTTC. This chain joins TRBV4-1 and TRBJ2-7, with unresolved D. The ends were cut back, 0 bases at V and 2 bases at J, with 11 bases in the middle. CDR1 is MGHRA, CDR2 YSYEKL, per germline. The CDR3 totals 15 residues.

A word on this clone: Other DNA sequences in the sample encode the same CDR3. The J gene is TRBJ2-3, the V gene TRBV5-1; 8 bases align to TRBD2. The CDR3 sequence is 14 residues long. CDR1 and CDR2 from the germline V gene are SGHRS and YFSETQ. J gave up 1 base and V 4 bases, and 2 bases lay outside the gene matches. DNA of the CDR3: TGCGCCAGCAGCGCGACTAGCGGCACAGATACGCAGTATTTT. It encodes CASSATSGTDTQYF.

In its sample, this clone was seen once. This chain joins TRBV5-1 and TRBJ2-5; D unresolved. The V gene lost 1 base and the J gene lost 5 bases, with 18 bases spanning the gap. The CDR3 spans 16 residues. Germline loops: CDR1 SGHRS, CDR2 YFSETQ. For the CDR3, the DNA is TGCGCCAGCAGCTTGATAGTCCGCAACCCGCCCGAGACCCAGTACTTC. As protein: CASSLIVRNPPETQYF.

This clone was counted only a few times. The chain recombines TRBV19 with TRBJ1-4, with D hard to call. The CDR3 has 13 residues. V lost 3 bases, J lost 8 bases, and 10 bases lay in between. Germline lookup yields CDR1 LNHDA and CDR2 SQIVND (reference sequence). The CDR3 loop is CASSIGVGEKLFF. CDR3 bases: TGTGCCAGTAGTATCGGGGTAGGGGAAAAACTGTTTTTT.

The rearrangement links TRBV7-2 to TRBJ2-2; no clear D. Germline V gives CDR1 SGHTA, CDR2 FQGNSA. Trimming took 5 bases from V and 0 from J, leaving 13 bases between them. CDR3 length equals 16 residues. The CDR3: CASSPPTSPNTGELFF. The CDR3 bases are TGTGCCAGCAGCCCCCCTACGAGCCCGAACACCGGGGAGCTGTTTTTT.

The rearrangement joins TRBV5-1 to TRBJ2-1; 9 positions match TRBD1. The CDR3 runs to 16 residues. Germline CDR1 reads SGHRS; CDR2 reads YFSETQ. V gave up 0 bases and J gave up 4 bases; unmatched junction bases: 5. CDR3: CASSLGGQGIYNEQFF. In nucleotides, the CDR3 is TGCGCCAGCAGCTTGGGCGGACAGGGGATATACAATGAGCAGTTCTTC.

V and J are TRBV3-1 (or the pseudogene TRBV3-2) and TRBJ1-5, with D hard to call. Germline loops: CDR1 LGHDT, CDR2 YNNKEL (reference sequence). The CDR3 spans 12 residues. V was clipped by 2 bases and J by 6 bases, with 5 bases between them. The CDR3 sequence: CASSQIGQPQHF. In nucleotides, the CDR3 is TGTGCCAGCAGCCAAATCGGTCAGCCCCAGCATTTT.

The CDR3 loop is CASSLGDGGSTNQPQHF. The CDR3 DNA reads as TGCGCCAGCAGCTTGGGGGACGGGGGATCGACAAATCAGCCCCAGCATTTT. The chain carries TRBV5-1 and TRBJ1-5, with D perhaps TRBD1 (5 bases). CDR1 and CDR2 from the germline V gene are SGHRS and YFSETQ. The CDR3 has 17 amino acids. Trimming took off 0 bases at V and 4 bases at J, with 17 bases between the two ends.

The chain has TRBV19 and TRBJ2-7, with 8 bases identical to TRBD1. Trimming at V came to 4 bases and at J to 3 bases, leaving 11 bases not matched to a gene. The CDR3 loop spans 16 amino acids. Germline V gene data show CDR1 as LNHDA and CDR2 as SQIVND (reference sequence). The CDR3 DNA sequence: TGTGCCAGTAGTACCTTTACAGGGGGAGCACGCTACGAGCAGTACTTC. Protein sequence: CASSTFTGGARYEQYF.

The chain joins TRBV15 to TRBJ2-3, with 13 bases lining up with TRBD2. V shed 2 bases and J 3 bases; nucleotides not matched to a gene: 2. CDR1 is LNHNV and CDR2 is YYDKDF in the germline V gene (reference sequence). The CDR3 runs to 16 residues. The CDR3 sequence: CATSRPTSGRTDTQYF. The CDR3 DNA reads as TGTGCCACCAGCAGACCGACTAGCGGGAGGACAGATACGCAGTATTTT.

About this clone: One end of the junction varies from germline; a read error may be responsible. V usage is TRBV7-7 and J usage is TRBJ1-3; D perhaps matches TRBD1 (5 bases). Germline V gives CDR1 SSHAT, CDR2 FNYEAQ (reference sequence). The CDR3 length is 14 residues. The CDR3 region is CASSGGVTGNTIYF. For the CDR3, the DNA is TGTGCTAGCAGCGGAGGGGTTACTGGAAACACCATATATTTT.

V and J are TRBV2 and TRBJ2-7; 9 positions match TRBD1. The V segment lost 7 bases and the J segment 2 bases; nucleotides outside the gene matches: 6. The CDR3 length is 14 residues. Germline V CDR1 and CDR2: SNHLY, FYNNEI. CDR3 loop: CASKRDRVTYEQYF. In DNA form, the CDR3 reads TGTGCCAGCAAACGGGACAGGGTCACCTACGAGCAGTACTTC.